One T cell receptor beta chain is described in this entry. The sample comes from a study of long-term antiretroviral therapy in people with HIV. Germline CDR1 SGHAT, CDR2 FQNNGV. This CDR3 region has 13 residues. V was clipped by 0 bases and J by 4 bases, with 6 bases between them. Investigators performed immunoSEQ version v3.0 at survey level. Assay used: immunoSEQ multiplex PCR; TCRdb lists only in-frame clones, some missing. This table holds tens of thousands of clones, roughly 93% found once. The input for sequencing was unsorted PBMCs, taken 6.2 years after starting antiretroviral therapy. This sequence was found in a man aged 35 to 55 with HIV. The chain combines TRBV11-2 with TRBJ1-2; D is undetermined. The CDR3 coding sequence is TGTGCCAGCAGCTTAGATCGAATCTATGGCTACACCTTC. It codes for CASSLDRIYGYTF.